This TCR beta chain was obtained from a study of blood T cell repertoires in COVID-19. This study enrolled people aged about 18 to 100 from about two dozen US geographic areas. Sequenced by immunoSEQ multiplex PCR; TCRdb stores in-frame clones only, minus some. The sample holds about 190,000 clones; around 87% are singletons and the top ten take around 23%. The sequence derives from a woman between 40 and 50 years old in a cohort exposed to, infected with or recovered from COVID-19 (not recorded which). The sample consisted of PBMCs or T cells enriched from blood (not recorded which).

The CDR3 DNA is TGTGCCAGCGCTGAAGGGACAGGGGTATACGAGCAGTACTTC. Amino acids: CASAEGTGVYEQYF. V gene TRBV19 combines with J gene TRBJ2-7; 10 positions agree with TRBD1. V shed 9 bases, J shed 4 bases, and the junction held 9 bases outside the gene matches. CDR1 LNHDA and CDR2 SQIVND come from the germline V gene (reference sequence). The CDR3 sequence is 14 residues long.